A selection of T cell receptor beta chains follows, all from one sample in a study of blood T cell repertoires in COVID-19. The repertoire was sequenced with immunoSEQ multiplex PCR; TCRdb's copy has only in-frame clones and lacks some. The sample records under 300,000 clones, 88% being singletons. Sequencing input: PBMCs or T cells enriched from blood (not recorded which). These receptors were collected from a woman between 55 and 75 years old in a cohort exposed to, infected with or recovered from COVID-19 (not recorded which). The CDR3 runs from the conserved cysteine through the conserved F or W. The D gene is left open where the match is weak. The size of a clone is reported for some rows only, either as once, few or many, or as a class for expanded clones.

>TRBV25-1|TRBJ1-4|-|-
CASSELGAGEKLFF
TGTGCCAGCAGTGAACTAGGGGCTGGTGAAAAACTGTTTTTT
>TRBV19|TRBJ1-5|few|-
CASSTNIGSSNQPQHF
TGTGCCAGTAGTACGAACATTGGGAGTTCCAATCAGCCCCAGCATTTT
>TRBV6-4|TRBJ1-5|-|-
CASSEQGNQPQHF
TGTGCCAGCAGTGAGCAGGGAAATCAGCCCCAGCATTTT
>TRBV7-6|TRBJ2-2|-|-
CASSLINGELFF
TGTGCCAGCAGCTTAATCAACGGGGAGCTGTTTTTT
>TRBV7-3|TRBJ2-7|-|TRBD1
CASSLGQGSHDEQYF
TGTGCCAGCAGCTTGGGACAGGGGAGTCACGACGAGCAGTACTTC
>TRBV19|TRBJ1-2|-|-
CASSPDRYGYTF
TGTGCCAGTAGCCCTGACAGATATGGCTACACCTTC
>TRBV27|TRBJ2-5|-|TRBD1
CASSPQTGHQETQYF
TGTGCCAGCAGTCCACAGACAGGGCACCAAGAGACCCAGTACTTC
>TRBV24-1|TRBJ1-5|-|-
CATRAGIGSNQPQHF
TGTGCCACCAGGGCCGGGATTGGGAGCAATCAGCCCCAGCATTTT
>TRBV7-2|TRBJ2-2|-|TRBD1
CASSPRTGETAGELFF
TGTGCCAGCAGCCCCAGGACAGGGGAGACTGCCGGGGAGCTGTTTTTT
>TRBV5-1|TRBJ2-7|many|-
CASKNRAYEQYF
TGCGCCAGCAAGAACAGGGCCTACGAGCAGTACTTC
>TRBV4-2|TRBJ1-2|-|TRBD1
CASSQAGGSAYGYTF
TGTGCCAGCAGCCAAGCAGGGGGCTCTGCCTATGGCTACACCTTC
>TRBV11-1|TRBJ1-6|-|TRBD1
CASSPRGRGPASPLHF
TGTGCCAGCAGCCCCCGGGGCAGGGGGCCGGCATCACCCCTCCACTTT
>TRBV10-3|TRBJ1-5|-|TRBD1
CAISGDRVVGGNQPQHF
TGTGCCATCAGTGGCGACAGGGTGGTTGGCGGCAATCAGCCCCAGCATTTT
>TRBV30|TRBJ2-5|-|-
CAWNEGDRETQYF
TGTGCCTGGAATGAGGGGGACCGGGAGACCCAGTACTTC
>TRBV5-1|TRBJ1-2|few|TRBD1
CASSRRDRNYGYTF
TGCGCCAGCAGCCGGAGGGACAGAAACTATGGCTACACCTTC
>TRBV7-9|TRBJ2-2|-|TRBD1
CASSRGQANTGELFF
TGTGCCAGCAGCCGGGGACAGGCGAACACCGGGGAGCTGTTTTTT
>TRBV19|TRBJ1-2|few|TRBD1
CASSIRQGGNYGYTF
TGTGCCAGTAGTATAAGGCAAGGGGGCAACTATGGCTACACCTTC
>TRBV5-1|TRBJ2-7|-|-
CASSPRSGTLTYEQYF
TGCGCCAGCAGCCCACGCTCAGGGACTTTGACCTACGAGCAGTACTTC
>TRBV2|TRBJ2-3|-|-
CASSGIAVTDTQYF
TGTGCCAGCAGTGGAATAGCGGTCACAGATACGCAGTATTTT
>TRBV28|TRBJ1-5|-|TRBD1
CASGSPGGQPQHF
TGTGCCAGCGGTTCTCCAGGGGGTCAGCCCCAGCATTTT
>TRBV2|TRBJ1-5|once|TRBD1
CASRGDRVINQPQHF
TGTGCCAGCAGGGGCGACAGGGTAATAAATCAGCCCCAGCATTTT
>TRBV29-1|TRBJ1-4|-|-
CSVGGDGIEKLFF
TGCAGCGTTGGGGGGGACGGGATTGAAAAACTGTTTTTT
>TRBV20-1|TRBJ2-7|-|TRBD2
CSASWVAGTEEQYF
TGCAGTGCTAGTTGGGTAGCGGGAACGGAAGAGCAGTACTTC
>TRBV9|TRBJ2-1|-|TRBD2
CASSVAYSGSYNEQFF
TGTGCCAGCAGCGTAGCTTACAGCGGGAGTTACAATGAGCAGTTCTTC
>TRBV7-9|TRBJ1-5|once|-
CASSLASSNQPQHF
TGTGCCAGCAGCTTAGCGAGTAGCAATCAGCCCCAGCATTTT
>TRBV5-1|TRBJ2-2|-|TRBD1
CASSLEDRGGELFF
TGCGCCAGCAGCTTGGAGGACAGGGGTGGGGAGCTGTTTTTT
>TRBV10-3|TRBJ2-3|-|TRBD2
CAISGQGSGGADTQYF
TGTGCCATCAGTGGTCAAGGTAGCGGGGGGGCAGATACGCAGTATTTT
>TRBV2|TRBJ2-1|-|TRBD2
CASSAASGRAEQFF
TGTGCCAGCAGTGCGGCTAGCGGGAGAGCTGAGCAGTTCTTC
>TRBV6-2/TRBV6-3|TRBJ1-1|-|-
CASSTSPGAMNTEAFF
TGTGCCAGCAGTACCAGCCCCGGAGCCATGAACACTGAAGCTTTCTTT
>TRBV13|TRBJ1-6|-|-
CASSLGLNSPLHF
TGTGCCAGCAGCCTAGGACTGAATTCACCCCTCCACTTT
>TRBV7-8|TRBJ2-7|-|-
CASSLAQNYEQYF
TGTGCCAGCAGCTTAGCGCAGAACTACGAGCAGTACTTC
>TRBV28|TRBJ2-3|once|TRBD2
CASSLVGGSTDTQYF
TGTGCCAGCAGTTTGGTGGGAGGGAGCACAGATACGCAGTATTTT
>TRBV5-8|TRBJ1-6|-|TRBD1
CASSLEGGGARSPLHF
TGTGCCAGCAGCTTGGAAGGAGGGGGCGCAAGGTCACCCCTCCACTTT
>TRBV30|TRBJ2-7|-|TRBD2
CAWGSGIESSYEQYF
TGTGCCTGGGGTAGCGGGATTGAGAGCTCCTACGAGCAGTACTTC
>TRBV27|TRBJ2-1|-|TRBD2
CASSLLGLAGGNEQFF
TGTGCCAGCAGTCTCCTAGGACTAGCGGGAGGTAATGAGCAGTTCTTC
>TRBV6-5|TRBJ1-1|-|TRBD1
CASSPQGRKNTEAFF
TGTGCCAGCAGCCCACAGGGGAGGAAGAACACTGAAGCTTTCTTT
>TRBV19|TRBJ1-1|-|-
CASSEGRTEAFF
TGTGCCAGTTCGGAGGGACGAACTGAAGCTTTCTTT
>TRBV28|TRBJ2-2|-|TRBD1
CASSLQTGGSGELFF
TGTGCCAGCAGTTTACAGACAGGGGGGTCCGGGGAGCTGTTTTTT
>TRBV28|TRBJ1-3|-|TRBD1
CASSSVDRVENTIYF
TGTGCCAGCAGTTCGGTCGACAGGGTTGAAAACACCATATATTTT
>TRBV9|TRBJ1-2|once|TRBD1
CASSGTGTGPGGGGYTF
TGTGCCAGCAGCGGAACCGGGACAGGGCCCGGGGGGGGCGGCTACACCTTC
>TRBV4-3|TRBJ2-3|-|TRBD1
CASSQGQVETDTQYF
TGCGCCAGCAGCCAGGGACAGGTGGAAACAGATACGCAGTATTTT
>TRBV2|TRBJ2-1|-|-
CASSESSINEQFF
TGTGCCAGCAGTGAAAGTAGCATCAATGAGCAGTTCTTC
>TRBV3-1/TRBV3-2|TRBJ2-5|-|TRBD2
CASRQGLAVETQYF
TGTGCCAGCAGGCAGGGACTAGCGGTAGAGACCCAGTACTTC
>TRBV7-3|TRBJ2-3|-|-
CASSLARTSTDTQYF
TGTGCCAGCAGCCTCGCGCGGACTAGCACAGATACGCAGTATTTT
>TRBV5-4|TRBJ1-1|-|-
CASSPKNTEAFF
TGTGCCAGCAGCCCTAAAAACACTGAAGCTTTCTTT
>TRBV6-2/TRBV6-3|TRBJ1-4|-|-
CASSPRQANEKLFF
TGTGCCAGCAGCCCCCGGCAGGCTAATGAAAAACTGTTTTTT
>TRBV7-3|TRBJ2-7|-|-
CASSLTETGIDEQYF
TGTGCCAGCAGCTTAACCGAGACTGGAATAGACGAGCAGTACTTC
>TRBV5-1|TRBJ2-7|-|TRBD1
CASTSTGSIGEQYF
TGCGCCAGCACGTCGACAGGGTCAATTGGCGAGCAGTACTTC
>TRBV14|TRBJ1-6|-|-
CASSQVSWSGSPLHF
TGTGCCAGCAGCCAAGTATCCTGGTCGGGGTCACCCCTCCACTTT
>TRBV27|TRBJ1-1|-|TRBD1
CASSLRGQGATAAEAFF
TGTGCCAGCAGTTTGCGGGGACAGGGGGCGACGGCCGCTGAAGCTTTCTTT
>TRBV4-1|TRBJ1-6|-|TRBD1
CASSQTRQGLASPLHF
TGCGCCAGCAGCCAAACCCGACAGGGGTTAGCTTCACCCCTCCACTTT
>TRBV7-3|TRBJ2-1|-|TRBD2
CASRLAGASYNEQFF
TGTGCCAGCAGGCTAGCGGGAGCGTCCTACAATGAGCAGTTCTTC
>TRBV25-1|TRBJ2-4|-|-
CASSEQGSLDIQYF
TGTGCCAGCAGTGAGCAGGGGTCCTTGGACATTCAGTACTTC
>TRBV7-2|TRBJ2-5|-|-
CASSLAGGGETQYF
TGTGCCAGCAGCTTAGCTGGGGGCGGGGAGACCCAGTACTTC